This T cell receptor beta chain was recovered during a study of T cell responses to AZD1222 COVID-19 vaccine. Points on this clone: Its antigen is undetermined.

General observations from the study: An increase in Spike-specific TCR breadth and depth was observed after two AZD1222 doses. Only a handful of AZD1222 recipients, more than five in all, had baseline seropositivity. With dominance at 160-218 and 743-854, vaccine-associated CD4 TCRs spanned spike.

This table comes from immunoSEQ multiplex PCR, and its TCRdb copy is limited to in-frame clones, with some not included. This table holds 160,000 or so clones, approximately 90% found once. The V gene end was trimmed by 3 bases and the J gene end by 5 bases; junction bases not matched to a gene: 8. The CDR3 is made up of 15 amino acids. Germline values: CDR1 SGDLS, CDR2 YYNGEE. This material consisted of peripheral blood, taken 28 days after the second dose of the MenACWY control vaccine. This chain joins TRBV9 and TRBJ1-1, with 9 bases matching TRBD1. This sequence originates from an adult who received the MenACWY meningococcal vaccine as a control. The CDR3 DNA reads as TGTGCCAGCAGCGGACGGTTCGGACAGGGGACTGAAGCTTTCTTT. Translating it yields CASSGRFGQGTEAFF.